This TCR beta chain was captured by sequencing in a study of T cells in Graves' hyperthyroidism and ophthalmopathy. Study-wide results and limits: Most thyroid clonotypes with frequency above 0.001 were detected in blood. Ophthalmopathy, as predicted by the model, came a median roughly 6.3 months after the prediction.

RNA transcripts were the template for amplifying TCR beta CDR3 regions. The primer set for the first-round RT-PCR of the TCR CDR3 was HTBI. MiXCR, run by TCRdb on the multiplex PCR reads, gives a single entry per CDR3 protein. The sample shows about 270,000 distinct CDR3 sequences, approximately 21% of them seen only once. This CDR3 region has 15 residues. Germline V CDR1 and CDR2: MNHEY, SMNVEV (reference sequence). V shed 6 bases and J 6 bases; nucleotides not matched to a gene: 8. A word on this clonotype: Its target is not known.

Exclusions: uncontrolled infection, other autoimmune disease, pregnancy, lactation. The source of this sequence is a man aged 25-40 years with Graves' ophthalmopathy. The rearrangement joins TRBV27 to TRBJ2-3; 11 nucleotides match TRBD2. The source material was blood. This chain's CDR3 is CASRFSGRAGDTQYF. In DNA form, the CDR3 reads TGTGCCAGCAGGTTTAGCGGGAGGGCCGGCGATACGCAGTATTTT.